The clone carrying this TCR beta chain has a handful of counts. The target antigen is unknown. CDR1 and CDR2 (germline): DFQATT, SNEGSKA (reference sequence). Germline trimming cut 5 bases from V and 0 bases from J; bases unmatched to any gene: 6. The CDR3 totals 15 residues. The sample belongs to a study of T cell repertoires in cytomegalovirus infection. About the study: Use of recently identified HLA-C-restricted and well-studied HLA-B-restricted CMV epitopes was part of the study. CMV infection together with matching HLA type was indicated by public TCR beta signatures. Study-level results: Clonotypes of TCR beta that were HLA-C-restricted and CMV-specific dominated the ex vivo response.

One entry per CDR3 protein results from TCRdb running MiXCR on the reads. Altogether approximately 910,000 distinct CDR3 sequences are present, approximately 33% being singletons, with the ten largest covering over 10%. The chain links TRBV20-1 to TRBJ1-1; TRBD1 matches 10 bases. The receptor comes from a human donor in good health (CMV status not recorded). Some clones in this sample may be carry-over from other donors' samples. This specimen consisted of cultured CD8+ T cells from PBMCs, obtained from culture after CMV antigen stimulation. The CDR3 protein is CSAFSGTGVNTEAFF. The CDR3 DNA reads as TGCAGTGCTTTTTCCGGGACAGGGGTGAACACTGAAGCTTTCTTT.